The rows below give T cell receptor beta chains drawn from one sample of a study of identical twins. MiXCR, run by TCRdb on the 5' RACE reads, gives a single entry per CDR3 protein. Counted here are about 890,000 distinct CDR3 sequences, 10% to 15% occurring once; the ten biggest clones make up about 1.5%. The data were also submitted as part of a second study, on yellow fever vaccine responses in identical twins.

The sequenced material came from PBMCs. Source of these receptors: a woman younger than 35 in good health. Both conserved end residues are part of each CDR3. A D gene is named only where the DNA matches it firmly. Clone size appears in some rows only: once, few, many, or a class for an expanded clone.

V	D	length	size	J	CDR3	DNA
TRBV5-1	TRBD2	17	few	TRBJ2-1	CASSLSLAVSSYNEQFF	TGCGCCAGCAGCTTGTCGCTAGCGGTAAGCTCCTACAATGAGCAGTTCTTC
TRBV6-2/TRBV6-3	TRBD1	16	many	TRBJ1-1	CASSTGTGGAYTEAFF	TGTGCCAGCAGCACCGGGACAGGGGGCGCCTACACTGAAGCTTTCTTT
TRBV20-1	-	11	many	TRBJ2-1	CSAPLIDEQFF	TGCAGTGCCCCTCTGATCGATGAGCAGTTCTTC
TRBV20-1	-	14	few	TRBJ2-3	CSASHTSLTDTQYF	TGCAGTGCTAGTCATACTAGCCTCACAGATACGCAGTATTTT
TRBV20-1	-	13	few	TRBJ2-5	CSAKRGFWETQYF	TGCAGTGCCAAACGGGGCTTCTGGGAGACCCAGTACTTC
TRBV5-4	TRBD2	16	-	TRBJ2-5	CASSSPGLVGPETQYF	TGTGCCAGCAGCTCCCCGGGACTAGTTGGCCCAGAGACCCAGTACTTC
TRBV14	-	15	many	TRBJ2-1	CASSPAVSSYNEQFF	TGTGCCAGCAGCCCAGCGGTGAGCTCCTACAATGAGCAGTTCTTC
TRBV12-3/TRBV12-4	TRBD2	18	-	TRBJ2-5	CASSQGLAGGPSRETQYF	TGTGCCAGCAGTCAGGGACTAGCGGGGGGGCCGTCAAGGGAGACCCAGTACTTC
TRBV3-1	-	17	few	TRBJ2-2	CASSPTPPYSNTGELFF	TGTGCCAGCAGCCCGACACCACCGTATTCGAACACCGGGGAGCTGTTTTTT
TRBV24-1	TRBD1	14	-	TRBJ2-7	CATSGNRGTTEQYF	TGTGCCACCAGTGGAAACAGGGGAACAACCGAGCAGTACTTC
TRBV27	-	16	few	TRBJ2-5	CASSLTMTTWQETQYF	TGTGCCAGCAGTTTGACAATGACGACATGGCAAGAGACCCAGTACTTC
TRBV11-1	-	18	few	TRBJ2-1	CASSLTQGRGALYNEQFF	TGTGCCAGCAGCTTAACCCAGGGTCGGGGGGCGCTTTACAATGAGCAGTTCTTC
TRBV27	-	19	few	TRBJ2-1	CASSIRYSSGTTQYNEQFF	TGTGCCAGCAGCATCAGGTATAGCAGCGGGACAACTCAGTACAATGAGCAGTTCTTC
TRBV5-1	TRBD2	18	few	TRBJ2-3	CASSLGLAGTPSTDTQYF	TGCGCCAGCAGCCTCGGACTAGCGGGGACCCCTAGCACAGATACGCAGTATTTT
TRBV28	-	14	few	TRBJ1-5	CASSLSDENQPQHF	TGTGCCAGCAGTTTATCGGACGAAAATCAGCCCCAGCATTTT
TRBV9	-	13	few	TRBJ2-1	CASSVLGRDEQFF	TGTGCCAGCAGCGTACTAGGACGCGATGAGCAGTTCTTC
TRBV6-6	-	11	many	TRBJ2-5	CASGRQETQYF	TGTGCCAGCGGGAGGCAAGAGACCCAGTACTTC
TRBV6-5	-	16	few	TRBJ2-2	CASSYGGQTSTGELFF	TGTGCCAGCAGTTACGGGGGCCAGACGAGCACCGGGGAGCTGTTTTTT
TRBV5-1	-	14	-	TRBJ1-3	CASSGPGAPDTIYF	TGCGCCAGCAGCGGCCCAGGGGCACCGGACACCATATATTTT
TRBV12-3/TRBV12-4	-	15	many	TRBJ1-1	CASRSQEILNTEAFF	TGTGCCAGCAGATCACAGGAAATCCTGAACACTGAAGCTTTCTTT